A single sample is the source of the 26 T cell receptor beta chains below, sequenced in a study of blood T cell repertoires in COVID-19. Profiled with immunoSEQ multiplex PCR; TCRdb holds only in-frame clones, not every one. The data hold 75,000 or so clones, with around 90% observed a single time. Sequenced: peripheral blood. The receptors originated from a man between 65 and 80 years old with acute or convalescent COVID-19.

The chain has TRBV19 and TRBJ2-1, with 8 bases that match TRBD2. CDR3 length: 13 amino acids. Looked up from germline, CDR1 is LNHDA and CDR2 is SQIVND (reference sequence). Germline trimming cut 0 bases from V and 16 bases from J; bases unmatched to any gene: 8. The CDR3 nucleotides read TGTGCCAGTAGTATAGATCGTGCGGGAGGCGCCTTCTTC. Residues: CASSIDRAGGAFF.

The chain couples TRBV2 to TRBJ1-6, with D hard to call. The V end was cut by 0 bases, the J end by 8 bases, with 8 bases between. The germline CDR1 and CDR2 sequences are SNHLY and FYNNEI. The CDR3 extends over 14 amino acids. The CDR3 DNA is TGTGCCAGCAGTGAAGCGCTAGTCTATTCACCCCTCCACTTT. Amino acid sequence: CASSEALVYSPLHF. Together with reference TRBV2 and TRBJ1-6, the CDR3 gives the full variable domain: EPEVTQTPSHQVTQMGQEVILRCVPISNHLYFYWYRQILGQKVEFLVSFYNNEISEKSEIFDDQFSVERPDGSNFTLKIRSTKLEDSAMYFCASSEALVYSPLHFGNGTRLTVT.

J is TRBJ2-3 and V is TRBV24-1, with 7 bases matching TRBD2. The CDR3 length is 15 residues. The V segment lost 5 bases and the J segment 3 bases; nucleotides outside the gene matches: 7. Germline lookup yields CDR1 KGHDR and CDR2 SFDVKD. The CDR3 DNA reads as TGTGCCACCAGTGCCCTGGGGACTAATACAGATACGCAGTATTTT. Encoded protein: CATSALGTNTDTQYF.

The chain has TRBV29-1 and TRBJ1-2; 7 bases map to TRBD1. The CDR3 runs 12 residues. The germline CDR1 and CDR2 sequences are SQVTM and ANQGSEA. The ends lost 6 bases at V and 5 bases at J; junction bases unmatched: 6. Written as DNA, the CDR3 is TGCAGCGTAACAGGGGACCGATATGGCTACACCTTC. Translation gives CSVTGDRYGYTF.

This clone has more than one count but fewer than ten. The rearrangement uses TRBV5-5 and TRBJ1-5, with 7 bases that match TRBD1. Trimming removed 3 bases from V and 7 bases from J; junction bases left unmatched: 13. The CDR3 runs to 16 residues. The V gene's germline CDR1 is SGHKS and CDR2 YYEKEE (reference sequence). CDR3 DNA: TGTGCCAGCAGCTCGAAAGGACAGGCTACGGGACAGCCCCAGCATTTT. Translated: CASSSKGQATGQPQHF.

J is TRBJ2-3 and V is TRBV5-1, with 8 bases matching TRBD2. CDR1 and CDR2 (germline): SGHRS, YFSETQ. The CDR3 spans 17 residues. After removal of 4 bases from V and 2 bases from J, the junction contained 12 bases not matched to a gene. The CDR3 nucleotides read TGCGCCAGCAGCCCAGCCCTACTAGCGGACGCCACAGATACGCAGTATTTT. As protein: CASSPALLADATDTQYF.

The chain uses TRBV28 and TRBJ2-7, with 8 bases aligning to TRBD1. CDR1 is MDHEN, CDR2 SYDVKM, per germline. J was trimmed by 5 bases and V by 6 bases; bases with no gene match: 9. The CDR3 runs to 14 residues. The CDR3 loop reads CASSRTGFIHEQYF. The CDR3 DNA sequence: TGTGCCAGCAGCCGGACAGGGTTTATCCACGAGCAGTACTTC.

The sample holds one count of this clone. The chain links TRBV7-2 to TRBJ1-5; D may be TRBD1 (5 bases). This CDR3 is 15 amino acids long. Germline CDR1 reads SGHTA; CDR2 reads FQGNSA. Trimming took 1 base from V and 2 from J, leaving 9 bases between them. CDR3 DNA: TGTGCCAGCAGCTTAGTACAGGCAGGCAATCAGCCCCAGCATTTT. It encodes CASSLVQAGNQPQHF.

CDR3 coding DNA: TGTGCCAGCAGTTGGACAGGGCGCCAGCCCCAGCATTTT. Its translation is CASSWTGRQPQHF. This chain connects TRBV6-2 or TRBV6-3 to TRBJ1-5; TRBD1 matches at 8 bases. The CDR3 spans 13 residues. Germline V CDR1 and CDR2: MNHEY, SVGEGT. The J segment lost 7 bases and the V segment lost 4 bases, leaving 3 bases of the junction unmatched.

V is TRBV7-9 and J is TRBJ2-2; 12 bases map to TRBD2. The CDR3 runs to 19 residues. CDR1 is SEHNR, CDR2 FQNEAQ, per germline (reference sequence). Trimming took 4 bases from V and 2 from J; bases not matched to a gene: 11. The CDR3 nucleotides read TGTGCCAGCAGCTCCAGTCCGGGACTAGCGGGTATCAACACCGGGGAGCTGTTTTTT. As protein: CASSSSPGLAGINTGELFF.

The chain has TRBV19 and TRBJ2-1; 11 bases align to TRBD2. Per the germline V gene, CDR1 is LNHDA and CDR2 is SQIVND (reference sequence). The CDR3 spans 19 residues. Losses at the gene ends were 3 bases for V and 0 bases for J; bases not matched to a gene: 10. In DNA form, the CDR3 reads TGTGCCAGTAGTATCCTGACTAGCGGGGCCGCGAGCTCCTACAATGAGCAGTTCTTC. As protein: CASSILTSGAASSYNEQFF. Combining the CDR3 with reference TRBV19 and TRBJ2-1 gives the whole variable domain DGGITQSPKYLFRKEGQNVTLSCEQNLNHDAMYWYRQDPGQGLRLIYYSQIVNDFQKGDIAEGYSVSREKKESFPLTVTSAQKNPTAFYLCASSILTSGAASSYNEQFFGPGTRLTVL.

In this sample, this clone turned up once. The V gene is TRBV18, the J gene TRBJ1-1; D unclear. CDR1 and CDR2 from the germline V gene are KGHSH and LQKENI. The V and J ends lost 2 bases and 5 bases respectively, with 18 bases between them. CDR3 length: 16 amino acids. CDR3 amino acids: CASSPFGVLGRTEAFF. DNA of the CDR3: TGTGCCAGCTCACCATTCGGGGTACTGGGGAGAACTGAAGCTTTCTTT. Full variable domain (outside the CDR3, taken from reference TRBV18 and TRBJ1-1): NAGVMQNPRHLVRRRGQEARLRCSPMKGHSHVYWYRQLPEEGLKFMVYLQKENIIDESGMPKERFSAEFPKEGPSILRIQQVVRGDSAAYFCASSPFGVLGRTEAFFGQGTRLTVV.

The J gene is TRBJ2-7, the V gene TRBV11-2, with TRBD2 matching over 8 bases. Germline V gene sequence: CDR1 SGHAT, CDR2 FQNNGV. CDR3 length: 16 residues. V lost 4 bases and J lost 2; bases outside the gene matches: 10. CDR3 protein: CASSSPRGGGPYEQYF. In nucleotides, the CDR3 is TGTGCCAGCAGCTCCCCTCGGGGGGGAGGGCCCTACGAGCAGTACTTC.

This clone has just a few counts. The V and J genes are TRBV3-1 (or the pseudogene TRBV3-2) and TRBJ2-7; D might be TRBD1 (6 bases). This CDR3 contains 15 residues. Between the trimmed V and J ends, which lost 1 base and 2 bases, there was a span of 12 bases. Germline V gene data show CDR1 as LGHDT and CDR2 as YNNKEL (reference sequence). The CDR3 loop is CASSQARGGAYEQYF. CDR3 sequence (DNA): TGTGCCAGCAGCCAAGCCAGGGGTGGTGCCTACGAGCAGTACTTC.

This chain links TRBV4-3 with TRBJ2-2; possible D gene TRBD1, 6 bases. V was trimmed by 0 bases and J by 8 bases, leaving 16 bases between them. The CDR3 loop spans 16 amino acids. Germline loops: CDR1 LGHNA, CDR2 YSLEER. The DNA for the CDR3 is TGCGCCAGCAGCCAAGATATGGGGGCTTTCTCGGGGGAGCTGTTTTTT. Amino acids: CASSQDMGAFSGELFF.

The chain links TRBV11-2 to TRBJ2-2, with 7 nucleotides matching TRBD2. The ends lost 5 bases at V and 9 bases at J; junction bases unmatched: 6. In germline, CDR1 is SGHAT, CDR2 FQNNGV. The CDR3 is 13 amino acids. The CDR3 loop is CASSPSGPRELFF. CDR3 DNA: TGTGCCAGCAGCCCTAGCGGCCCCCGGGAGCTGTTTTTT.

Notes on this clone: The same CDR3 also results from other DNA sequences found in this sample. CDR3 nucleotide sequence: TGTGCCAGCAGCCCCCCGGGACAAGGCTCTGGAAACACCATATATTTT. As protein: CASSPPGQGSGNTIYF. The rearrangement uses TRBV7-9 and TRBJ1-3; TRBD1 is a possible D gene (6 bases). Looked up from germline, CDR1 is SEHNR and CDR2 is FQNEAQ (reference sequence). This CDR3 has 16 amino acids. The germline V and J ends were trimmed by 5 bases and 0 bases, with 14 bases remaining between them.

This clone was recorded only once. V gene TRBV5-8 combines with J gene TRBJ1-6; tentative D call: TRBD1 (6 bases). The germline CDR1 and CDR2 sequences are SGHTS and YDEGEE. Trimming shortened V by 2 bases and J by 9 bases, and 12 bases separated the two germline ends. This CDR3 is 14 amino acids long. The CDR3: CASSLGRGFSPLHF. For the CDR3, the DNA is TGTGCCAGCAGCTTAGGCAGGGGTTTTTCACCCCTCCACTTT.

This sequence joins TRBV7-2 and TRBJ2-3, with TRBD2 identical over 9 bases. The germline V gene encodes CDR1 SGHTA and CDR2 FQGNSA. CDR3 size: 16 residues. V lost 5 bases and J lost 2; bases outside the gene matches: 8. The CDR3: CASSLLAGVNTDTQYF. The DNA for the CDR3 is TGTGCCAGCAGCCTATTAGCGGGGGTTAACACAGATACGCAGTATTTT.

This chain uses TRBV7-9 with TRBJ1-5; 7 bases line up with TRBD1. This CDR3 region has 14 residues. The V gene's germline CDR1 is SEHNR and CDR2 FQNEAQ (reference sequence). Trimming cost V 5 bases and J 3 bases; bases outside gene matches: 4. Here the CDR3 DNA reads TGTGCCAGCAGCCTCAGGGGGGACAATCAGCCCCAGCATTTT. It yields the protein CASSLRGDNQPQHF.

The chain combines TRBV9 with TRBJ2-2, with D perhaps matching TRBD2 (6 bases). In germline, CDR1 is SGDLS, CDR2 YYNGEE. CDR3 size: 13 residues. Trimming pared 1 base from V and 6 bases from J, leaving 7 bases between. CDR3 sequence reads: CASSVTSPGELFF. The CDR3 coding sequence is TGTGCCAGCAGCGTAACTAGCCCCGGGGAGCTGTTTTTT.

In its sample, this clone was seen once. V usage is TRBV7-9 and J usage is TRBJ2-3; 7 positions agree with TRBD1. Germline V gene sequence: CDR1 SEHNR, CDR2 FQNEAQ (reference sequence). Germline trimming cut 3 bases from V and 4 bases from J; bases unmatched to any gene: 10. The CDR3 is made up of 16 amino acids. The CDR3 nucleotides read TGTGCCAGCAGCTTTTGGGGCAGGGGGAGAGCAGATACGCAGTATTTT. This gives the protein CASSFWGRGRADTQYF.

The chain combines TRBV9 with TRBJ1-2, with 8 bases aligning to TRBD1. The CDR3 covers 14 residues. Germline V gene sequence: CDR1 SGDLS, CDR2 YYNGEE. The ends lost 0 bases at V and 8 bases at J; junction bases unmatched: 6. The CDR3 spells CASSVDGQGRGYTF. DNA of the CDR3: TGTGCCAGCAGCGTAGATGGACAGGGTCGGGGCTACACCTTC.

This chain connects TRBV7-2 to TRBJ1-3; possibly TRBD1 for D (6 bases). V dropped 5 bases and J dropped 0 bases, with 23 bases sitting between them. The germline CDR1 and CDR2 sequences are SGHTA and FQGNSA. There are 19 residues in the CDR3. DNA for the CDR3: TGTGCCAGCAGCAGATTTGACAGGTCCGCTTTTTCCTCTGGAAACACCATATATTTT. This sequence encodes CASSRFDRSAFSSGNTIYF.

The chain recombines TRBV27 with TRBJ2-7, with 7 bases identical to TRBD2. The germline V gene has CDR1 MNHEY and CDR2 SMNVEV (reference sequence). CDR3 length: 13 residues. V shed 8 bases, J shed 3 bases, and the junction held 7 bases outside the gene matches. Here the CDR3 reads CASRGGVGYEQYF. The CDR3 nucleotides are TGTGCCAGCCGGGGAGGGGTTGGCTACGAGCAGTACTTC.

J is TRBJ1-1 and V is TRBV12-3 or TRBV12-4; no clear D gene. The CDR3 has 13 amino acids. The germline V and J ends were trimmed by 0 bases and 8 bases, with 10 bases remaining between them. For the CDR3, the DNA is TGTGCCAGCAGTTTAGCGCGGGCCATGGAAGCTTTCTTT. Amino acids: CASSLARAMEAFF.